This record covers a single T cell receptor (beta chain). Its antigen remains undetermined. Base quality data are lacking; no much larger clone is found one base away. The entry originates in a study of T cell responses to AZD1222 COVID-19 vaccine (dated by TCRdb to the early 2020s). Regarding the research as a whole: TCR sequencing was performed for about 240 trial participants, of whom 200 to 210 were given two doses of AZD1222 and 26 were given two doses of MenACWY control vaccine. Enrollment into the trials was organized by age into subgroups of 18-55, 56-69 and 70-plus years, and those subgroups contained roughly 150, 30 and 60 TCR-sequenced participants, respectively.

The CDR3 regions of human TCRbeta chains were analyzed by immunosequencing. The authors' analysis ran thus. Repertoire TCRs were matched against a reference library of SARS-CoV-2-specific TCRs generated with the MIRA antigen-specificity platform. Breadth was defined as the fraction of unique TCRs that were SARS-CoV-2-associated. Depth was defined as the fraction of total T cells that were SARS-CoV-2-associated. Using the MIRA data, each spike-specific TCR was mapped to the spike region that the TCR reacts to and placed in a CD4 or CD8 class. Log10-transformed breadth and depth values were compared by one-way ANOVA with Sidak's multiple comparisons tests. In its TCRdb copy, this immuneACCESS table keeps in-frame sequences only and misses some clones. Where compared with another copy, unresolved V genes explain less than half of these, and the others have no known cause. V, J and clone size are those of that table, while D and trimming were read from the DNA. Counted in this sample were some 150,000 clones; approximately 95% of them appeared once. The ten top clones hold 0.75% to 1% of the sample.

Read against the paper, the sample's time point label means: baseline before first vaccination. The meaning of the sample's treatment or condition label: meningococcal conjugate vaccine given as trial control. Vaccinee samples came from UK trials COV001 and COV002, including a single-blind randomized controlled phase 2/3 trial of AZD1222 (ChAdOx1 nCoV-19) in healthy adults. For TCRbeta chain sequencing, PBMC samples from trial participants were taken at day 0 and at day 28 after the second dose. The germline V gene (reference sequence) yields SGHNT for CDR1 and YYREEE for CDR2. Cut back by 4 bases and 4 bases, the V and J ends lie 19 bases apart. From the cysteine up to the phenylalanine, the CDR3 has a length of 16 residues. The DNA shown is the 48-base CDR3, in frame from base 1. The paper's findings and limits, for the study overall: Spike-specific TCR breadth and depth rose significantly after two AZD1222 doses compared with day 0 and with MenACWY recipients. Conclusions about previously exposed vaccinees are limited, since just a handful of AZD1222 recipients were seropositive for SARS-CoV-2 at baseline. The vaccine-associated CD4 TCRs covered the entire spike protein, and the dominant responses fell in regions 160-218 and 743-854. Because no day 14 peak-response samples were available, repertoires were characterized only after the peak T cell response. Participants were mostly white British, with more females than males. The authors suggested clonal diversity may have been underestimated. The 56-69-year group was small, and its depth increase did not reach significance, likely because of low power. Epitopes outside the regions mutated in the B.1.351 and B.1.1.7 variants were reportedly recognized by nearly half of the unique spike-specific TCRs.

This sample comprised peripheral blood, obtained on day 0 of MenACWY control vaccination. This sequence was found in an adult in good health. The chain employs TRBV5-4 and TRBJ2-3; D gene: possibly TRBD1, on 6 matching bases. The DNA sequence is given as TGTGCCAGCAGCCCAGGGGTTTCCCTGGATCCAGATACGCAGTATTTT. Its protein reads: CASSPGVSLDPDTQYF.